This T cell receptor (beta chain) was obtained from a study of cytomegalovirus exposure and HLA in healthy donors. The study's findings and limits: In terms of immune exposure information, only CMV serostatus was available.

V shed 1 base and J 5 bases; nucleotides not matched to a gene: 11. Germline CDR1 and CDR2: GTSNPN and SVGIG (reference sequence). There are 17 residues in the CDR3. Researchers ran the PCR with 60 Vbeta and 13 Jbeta primers. Measured with immunoSEQ multiplex PCR; TCRdb has only the in-frame clones, and not every one. The table records around 94,000 clones, roughly three fifths of them present only once. As concerns this clone: Its antigen is unknown.

The chain joins TRBV30 to TRBJ2-5; 12 bases are shared with TRBD2. The sequence was obtained from a human donor in good health. Source material: PBMCs. CDR3 region: CAWSDASGRAAGETQYF. The CDR3 DNA reads TGTGCCTGGAGTGATGCTAGCGGGAGGGCCGCGGGGGAGACCCAGTACTTC.